The entry below describes one T cell receptor beta chain. This clone was picked up many times. Its antigen has not been determined. No base qualities exist here, and no much larger clone lies one base off it. TCRbeta CDR3 regions were amplified from genomic DNA by means of the immunoSEQ Assay, a bias-controlled multiplex PCR. The published analysis was carried out like this. Nucleated cell counts per sample were estimated from amplification of reference gene primers within the assay. To quantify the absolute abundance of each unique TCRbeta CDR3 rearrangement, sequence reads were collapsed and filtered. For each sample, productive Simpson clonality was calculated as the square root of Simpson's diversity index across productive rearrangements. TCRdb retrieved this table from immuneACCESS and kept in-frame rearrangements only. Not all clones are present; in checked studies, unresolved V genes account for under half, and no reason is known for the remainder. That table supplies the V and J calls and clone size; D and trimming were determined from the DNA. The sample records fewer than 250,000 clones, more than 80% of which are singletons. The ten largest make up approximately 2% of the sample.

Enrolling through a virtual design, the prospective study's participants ranged in age from roughly 18 to 95 years and lived across roughly 24 United States geographic areas. In the prospective study, participants were assigned to cohorts based on the clinical history participants reported in a screening survey and a study questionnaire. For ImmuneRACE Cohort 3, a participant was defined as recovered based on two consecutive negative NP/OP PCR tests, clearance by a healthcare professional, or resolution of symptoms. Mobile phlebotomists in the prospective study collected whole blood, serum and a nasopharyngeal or oropharyngeal swab from every participant. Over an approximately two-month period, participants in the prospective study had the option of providing additional blood draws and questionnaires. Blood samples from the prospective study were shipped frozen or at room temperature prior to DNA extraction.

This sample is drawn from a study of blood T cell repertoires in COVID-19 (dated by TCRdb to the early 2020s). Background for the entire study: Samples from collaborators originated in the United States, Italy and Spain and spanned both the acute and convalescent phases of COVID-19. The material from the prospective study consisted of cDNA or gDNA derived from T cells, B-cell-depleted T cells, or PBMCs. Deeply sampled blood TCRbeta repertoires from subjects exposed to, actively infected with, or recovered from COVID-19 were included in the dataset. The repertoires were released in a freely available public database intended as a resource for research on the immune response to SARS-CoV-2. The samples were drawn from two sources: the first 160 participants of the ongoing ImmuneRACE study, and 1,254 subjects contributed by 6 global collaborators. The sample metadata nearly always contained a de-identified subject ID, COVID-19 status, age in years and sex. HLA class I and class II types, where available, came from metadata supplied by the sample provider rather than from assay-based typing. Here is what the overall study found, with its caveats: How much clinical and demographic metadata was included differed by source and by participant, and the metadata was provided uncurated.

From cysteine to phenylalanine, the CDR3 is 15 amino acids long. The only DNA kept is the CDR3, 45 bases in frame from the first base. The germline V gene sets CDR1 to SGHTS and CDR2 to YDEGEE. At the junction V is shortened by 3 bases and J by 4 bases, with 14 bases in between. Sequencing was performed on PBMCs or T cells enriched from blood (not recorded which). The sequence was collected from a man between 60 and 75 years old who had recovered from COVID-19. The receptor chain draws on TRBV5-8 and TRBJ2-1; the D gene cannot be resolved reliably. At the DNA level, the sequence is TGTGCCAGCAGCTCGTATGTAGTAGCATACAATGAGCAGTTCTTC. The resulting protein is CASSSYVVAYNEQFF.